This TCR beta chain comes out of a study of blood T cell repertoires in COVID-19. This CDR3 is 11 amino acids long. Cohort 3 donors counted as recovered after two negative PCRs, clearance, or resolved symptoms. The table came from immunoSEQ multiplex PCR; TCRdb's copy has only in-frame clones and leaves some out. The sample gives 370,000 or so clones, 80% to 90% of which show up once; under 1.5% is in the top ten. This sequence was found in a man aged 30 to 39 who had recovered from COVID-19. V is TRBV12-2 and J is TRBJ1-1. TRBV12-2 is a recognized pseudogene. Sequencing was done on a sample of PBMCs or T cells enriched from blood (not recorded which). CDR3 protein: CASRPIGQAFF. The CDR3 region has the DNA TGTGCAAGTCGCCCTATTGGTCAAGCTTTCTTT.